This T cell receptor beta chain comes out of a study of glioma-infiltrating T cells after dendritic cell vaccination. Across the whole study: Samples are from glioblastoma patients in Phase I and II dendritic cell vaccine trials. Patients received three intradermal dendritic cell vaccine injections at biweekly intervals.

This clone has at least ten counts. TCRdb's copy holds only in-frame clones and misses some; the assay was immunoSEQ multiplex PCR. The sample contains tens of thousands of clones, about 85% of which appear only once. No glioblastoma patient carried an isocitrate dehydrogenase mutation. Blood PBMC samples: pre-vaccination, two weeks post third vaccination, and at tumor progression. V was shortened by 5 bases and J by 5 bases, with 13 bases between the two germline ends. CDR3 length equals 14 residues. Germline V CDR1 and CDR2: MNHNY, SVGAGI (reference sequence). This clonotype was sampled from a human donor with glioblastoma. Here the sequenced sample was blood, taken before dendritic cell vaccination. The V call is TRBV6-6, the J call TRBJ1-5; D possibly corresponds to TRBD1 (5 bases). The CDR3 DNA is TGTGCCAGCAGTCCCCAGGGAACCTATCAGCCCCAGCATTTT. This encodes CASSPQGTYQPQHF.